Reported below is one TCR beta chain. The target antigen is unknown. This specimen comes from a study of T cell repertoires in cytomegalovirus infection. Looking at the study overall: CMV infection and matching HLA type were both indicated by public TCR beta signatures.

Each CDR3 protein is one row after TCRdb ran MiXCR on the reads. Seen here are about 300,000 distinct CDR3 sequences, more than 20% observed once, and the top ten hold 14%. Study conclusions and caveats: Frequencies of public TCR beta families were cumulated, and this identified carriers of CMV plus the relevant HLA. Clonotypes of TCR beta that were HLA-C-restricted and CMV-specific dominated the ex vivo response.

CDR1 and CDR2 from the germline V gene are SGHRS and YFSETQ. V dropped 2 bases and J dropped 5 bases, with 11 bases sitting between them. The CDR3 contains 13 residues. The chain has TRBV5-1 and TRBJ2-7; D is possibly TRBD1 (6 bases). This clonotype was obtained from a human donor in good health (CMV status not recorded). Some clones in this sample may be carry-over from other donors' samples. Sample: PBMCs. Here the CDR3 reads CASSLQGANEQYF. CDR3 nucleotides: TGCGCCAGCAGCTTACAGGGAGCCAACGAGCAGTACTTC. The variable domain in full, with the rest retrieved from reference TRBV5-1 and TRBJ2-7, is KAGVTQTPRYLIKTRGQQVTLSCSPISGHRSVSWYQQTPGQGLQFLFEYFSETQRNKGNFPGRFSGRQFSNSRSEMNVSTLELGDSALYLCASSLQGANEQYFGPGTRLTVT.